This record covers a single TCR beta chain. The data originate from a study of control samples from healthy donors and cancer patients. Sequencing was performed with immunoSEQ multiplex PCR; in TCRdb, only in-frame clones are kept and a portion is missing. This sample has around 100,000 clones; about 90% occur once, and the top ten carry roughly 15%. With V trimmed by 2 bases and J by 3 bases, 3 bases remained unmatched. The CDR3 loop spans 15 amino acids. Germline V gives CDR1 ENHRY, CDR2 SYGVKD. Sequenced material: blood. The chain couples TRBV10-3 to TRBJ2-2; 7 bases are a match to TRBD1. This receptor was identified in a man aged 25 to 40 in good health. CDR3 loop: CAISETGQYTGELFF. The CDR3 region has the DNA TGTGCCATCAGTGAGACGGGACAGTACACCGGGGAGCTGTTTTTT.